This entry is about one T cell receptor beta chain. Antigen specificity is unknown. The V end was cut by 1 base, the J end by 0 bases, with 7 bases between. CDR3 length: 15 amino acids. Per germline, CDR1 SGHRS and CDR2 YFSETQ. The data were produced by immunoSEQ multiplex PCR, yet TCRdb's version contains in-frame clones alone and is incomplete. In the table there are more than 300,000 clones, roughly 85% of which are singletons. This entry belongs to a study of cytotoxic CD8 clonotypes in ibrutinib-treated CLL. On the study more broadly: For this cohort, patients were about a dozen relapsed/refractory and about 14 treatment-naive, while some 18 were IGHV unmutated. Study-wide results and limits: There were differences in sampling times between sustained-remission and progressing patients.

This sequence originates from a human donor with chronic lymphocytic leukemia. Sequencing was performed on PBMCs, taken before ibrutinib treatment. V usage is TRBV5-1 and J usage is TRBJ2-2; D gene uncertain. CDR3 sequence (DNA): TGCGCCAGCAGCTTGACAGCGTCGAACACCGGGGAGCTGTTTTTT. Translating it yields CASSLTASNTGELFF.